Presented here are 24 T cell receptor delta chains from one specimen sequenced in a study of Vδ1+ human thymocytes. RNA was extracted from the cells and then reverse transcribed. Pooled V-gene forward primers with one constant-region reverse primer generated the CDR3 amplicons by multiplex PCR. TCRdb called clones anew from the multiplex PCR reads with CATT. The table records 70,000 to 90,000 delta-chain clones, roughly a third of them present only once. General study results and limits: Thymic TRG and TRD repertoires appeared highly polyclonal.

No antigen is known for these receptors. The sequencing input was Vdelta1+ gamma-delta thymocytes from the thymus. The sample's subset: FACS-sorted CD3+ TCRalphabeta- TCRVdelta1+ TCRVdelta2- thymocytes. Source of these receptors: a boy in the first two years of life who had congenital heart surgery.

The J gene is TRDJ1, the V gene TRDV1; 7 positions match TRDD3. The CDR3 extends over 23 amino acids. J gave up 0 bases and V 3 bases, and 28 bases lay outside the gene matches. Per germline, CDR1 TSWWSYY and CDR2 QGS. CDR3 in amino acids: CALGEPPYGGSQFPSQYTDKLIF. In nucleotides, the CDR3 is TGTGCTCTTGGGGAGCCCCCCTACGGGGGATCCCAGTTCCCATCCCAGTACACCGATAAACTCATCTTT.

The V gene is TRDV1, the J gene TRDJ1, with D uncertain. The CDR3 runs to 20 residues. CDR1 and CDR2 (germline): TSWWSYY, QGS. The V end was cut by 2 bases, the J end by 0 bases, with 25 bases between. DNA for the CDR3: TGTGCTCTTGGGGAATCTCTGCGCCCTCATATACTGTCTGACACCGATAAACTCATCTTT. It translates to CALGESLRPHILSDTDKLIF.

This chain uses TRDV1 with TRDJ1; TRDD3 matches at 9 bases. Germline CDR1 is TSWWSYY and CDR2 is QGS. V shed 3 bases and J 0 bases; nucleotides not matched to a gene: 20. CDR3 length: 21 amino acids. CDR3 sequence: CALGEPLPSTGGHVYTDKLIF. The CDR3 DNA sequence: TGTGCTCTTGGGGAGCCCCTTCCTTCGACTGGGGGACACGTGTACACCGATAAACTCATCTTT.

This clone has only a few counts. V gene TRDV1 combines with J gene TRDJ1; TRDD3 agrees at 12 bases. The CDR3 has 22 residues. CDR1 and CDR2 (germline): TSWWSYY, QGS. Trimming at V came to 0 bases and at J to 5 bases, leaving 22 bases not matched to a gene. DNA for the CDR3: TGTGCTCTTGGGGAACTATTGTCCGTACTGGGGGATACTCCCACTTCTCTAGATAAACTCATCTTT. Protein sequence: CALGELLSVLGDTPTSLDKLIF.

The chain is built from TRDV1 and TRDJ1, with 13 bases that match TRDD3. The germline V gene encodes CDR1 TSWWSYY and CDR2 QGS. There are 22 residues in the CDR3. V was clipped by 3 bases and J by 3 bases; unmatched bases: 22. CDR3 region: CALGDGLPRAVLGDTRADKLIF. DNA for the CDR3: TGTGCTCTTGGGGACGGCCTTCCTCGCGCCGTACTGGGGGATACGCGGGCCGATAAACTCATCTTT.

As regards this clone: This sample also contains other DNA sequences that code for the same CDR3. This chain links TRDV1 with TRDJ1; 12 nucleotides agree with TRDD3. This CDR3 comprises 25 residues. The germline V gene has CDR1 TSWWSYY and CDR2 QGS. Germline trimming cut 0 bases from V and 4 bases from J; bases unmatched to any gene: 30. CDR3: CALGELESLLYSGGYAGNRGDKLIF. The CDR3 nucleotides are TGTGCTCTTGGGGAACTAGAATCCCTACTTTATTCTGGGGGATACGCCGGTAACCGAGGCGATAAACTCATCTTT.

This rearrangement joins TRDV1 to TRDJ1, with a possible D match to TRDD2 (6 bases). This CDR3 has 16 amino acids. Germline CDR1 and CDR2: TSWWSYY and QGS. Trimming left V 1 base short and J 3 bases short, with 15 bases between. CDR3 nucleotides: TGTGCTCTTGGGGAACCGCCTTCCCTTTACCCCGATAAACTCATCTTT. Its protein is CALGEPPSLYPDKLIF.

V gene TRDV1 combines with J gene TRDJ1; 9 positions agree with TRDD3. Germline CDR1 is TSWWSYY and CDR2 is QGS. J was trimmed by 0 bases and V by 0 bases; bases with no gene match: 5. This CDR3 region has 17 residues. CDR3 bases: TGTGCTCTTGGGGAACTGACTGGGGGACCGAACACCGATAAACTCATCTTT. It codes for CALGELTGGPNTDKLIF.

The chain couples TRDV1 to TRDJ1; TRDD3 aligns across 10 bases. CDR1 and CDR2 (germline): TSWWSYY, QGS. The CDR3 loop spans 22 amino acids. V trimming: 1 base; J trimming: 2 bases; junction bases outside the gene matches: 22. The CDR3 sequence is CALGEPVSAFLSVLGDTDKLIF. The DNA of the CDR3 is TGTGCTCTTGGGGAACCCGTCTCGGCCTTCCTCTCCGTACTGGGGGATACCGATAAACTCATCTTT.

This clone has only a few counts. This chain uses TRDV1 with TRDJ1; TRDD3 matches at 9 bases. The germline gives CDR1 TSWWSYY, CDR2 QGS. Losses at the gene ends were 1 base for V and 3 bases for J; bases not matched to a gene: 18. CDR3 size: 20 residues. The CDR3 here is CALGEPPTLGDPALADKLIF. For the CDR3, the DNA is TGTGCTCTTGGGGAACCTCCTACCCTGGGGGATCCCGCCTTAGCCGATAAACTCATCTTT.

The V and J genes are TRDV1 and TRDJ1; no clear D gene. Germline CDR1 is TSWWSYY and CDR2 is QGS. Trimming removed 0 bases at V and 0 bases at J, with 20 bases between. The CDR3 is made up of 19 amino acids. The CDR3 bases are TGTGCTCTTGGGGAACTGATGGGCGGTCCTCGTAAGTACACCGATAAACTCATCTTT. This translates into CALGELMGGPRKYTDKLIF.

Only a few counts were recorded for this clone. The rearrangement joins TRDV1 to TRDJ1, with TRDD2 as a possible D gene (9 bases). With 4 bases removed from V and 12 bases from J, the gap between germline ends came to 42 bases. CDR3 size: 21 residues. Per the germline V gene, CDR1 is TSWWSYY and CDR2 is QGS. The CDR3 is CALGALPTAGGHPVSPIAIIF. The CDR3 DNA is TGTGCTCTTGGGGCCCTTCCTACGGCTGGGGGACACCCGGTATCACCGATAGCGATCATCTTT.

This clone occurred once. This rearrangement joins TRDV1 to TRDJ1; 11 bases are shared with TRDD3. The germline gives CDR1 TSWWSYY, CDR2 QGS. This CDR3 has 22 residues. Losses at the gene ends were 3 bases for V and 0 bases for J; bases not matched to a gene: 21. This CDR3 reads CALGDPENPLLGDNRYTDKLIF. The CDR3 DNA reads TGTGCTCTTGGGGATCCCGAGAACCCTTTACTGGGGGATAATCGGTACACCGATAAACTCATCTTT.

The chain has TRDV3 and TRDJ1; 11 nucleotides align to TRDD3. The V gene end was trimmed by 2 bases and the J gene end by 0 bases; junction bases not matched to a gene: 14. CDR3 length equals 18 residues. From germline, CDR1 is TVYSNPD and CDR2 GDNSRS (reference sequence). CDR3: CAFCSPTGGYGYTDKLIF. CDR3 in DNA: TGTGCCTTTTGTTCTCCTACTGGGGGATATGGATACACCGATAAACTCATCTTT.

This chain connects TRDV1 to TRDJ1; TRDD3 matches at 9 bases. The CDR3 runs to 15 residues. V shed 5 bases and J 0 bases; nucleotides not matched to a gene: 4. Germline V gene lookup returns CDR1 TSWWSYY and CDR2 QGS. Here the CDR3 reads CALGITGGHTDKLIF. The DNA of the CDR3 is TGTGCTCTTGGGATCACTGGGGGACACACCGATAAACTCATCTTT.

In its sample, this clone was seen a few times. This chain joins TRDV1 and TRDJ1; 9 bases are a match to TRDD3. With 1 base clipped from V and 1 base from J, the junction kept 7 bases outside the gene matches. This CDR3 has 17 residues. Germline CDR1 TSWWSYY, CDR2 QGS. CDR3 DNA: TGTGCTCTTGGGGAACCTACTTTGGGGGATATCACCGATAAACTCATCTTT. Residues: CALGEPTLGDITDKLIF.

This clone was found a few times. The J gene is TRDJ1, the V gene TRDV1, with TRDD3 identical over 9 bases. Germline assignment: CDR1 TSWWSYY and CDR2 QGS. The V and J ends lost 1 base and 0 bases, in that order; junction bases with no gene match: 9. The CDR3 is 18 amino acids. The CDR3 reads CALGEQPGGSWYTDKLIF. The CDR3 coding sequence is TGTGCTCTTGGGGAACAACCTGGGGGATCCTGGTACACCGATAAACTCATCTTT.

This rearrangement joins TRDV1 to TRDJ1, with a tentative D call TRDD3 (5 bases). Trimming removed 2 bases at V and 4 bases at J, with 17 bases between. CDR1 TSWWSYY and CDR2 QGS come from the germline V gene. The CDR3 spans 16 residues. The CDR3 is CALGETAGFLGDKLIF. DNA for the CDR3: TGTGCTCTTGGGGAAACGGCGGGATTTCTGGGCGATAAACTCATCTTT.

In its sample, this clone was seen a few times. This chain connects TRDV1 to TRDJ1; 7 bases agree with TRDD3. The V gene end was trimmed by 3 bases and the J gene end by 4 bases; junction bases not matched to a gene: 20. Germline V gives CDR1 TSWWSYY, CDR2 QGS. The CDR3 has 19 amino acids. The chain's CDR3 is CALGEHSGGLPGCIDKLIF. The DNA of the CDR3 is TGTGCTCTTGGGGAGCACTCTGGGGGCCTCCCGGGATGCATCGATAAACTCATCTTT.

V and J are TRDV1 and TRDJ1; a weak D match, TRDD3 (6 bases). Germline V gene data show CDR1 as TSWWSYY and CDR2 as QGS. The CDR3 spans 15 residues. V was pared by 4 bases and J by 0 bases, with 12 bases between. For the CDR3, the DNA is TGTGCTCTTGGGGGACCGGGGGACAACACCGATAAACTCATCTTT. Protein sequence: CALGGPGDNTDKLIF.

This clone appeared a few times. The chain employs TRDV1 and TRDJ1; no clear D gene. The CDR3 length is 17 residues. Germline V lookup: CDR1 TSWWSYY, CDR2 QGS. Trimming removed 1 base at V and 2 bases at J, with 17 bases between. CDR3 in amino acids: CALGEPLRGTSTDKLIF. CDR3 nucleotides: TGTGCTCTTGGGGAACCTCTACGGGGTACTTCAACCGATAAACTCATCTTT.

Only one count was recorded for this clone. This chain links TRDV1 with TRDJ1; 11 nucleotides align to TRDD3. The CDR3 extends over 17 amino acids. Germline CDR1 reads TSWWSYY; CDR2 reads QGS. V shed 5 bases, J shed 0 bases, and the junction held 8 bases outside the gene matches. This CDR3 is CALGSLGDTLYTDKLIF. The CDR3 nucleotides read TGTGCTCTTGGGAGTCTGGGGGATACCCTCTACACCGATAAACTCATCTTT.

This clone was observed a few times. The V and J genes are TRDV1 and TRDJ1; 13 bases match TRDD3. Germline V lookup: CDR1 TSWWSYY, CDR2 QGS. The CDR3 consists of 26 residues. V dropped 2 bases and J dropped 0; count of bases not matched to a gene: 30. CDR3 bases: TGTGCTCTTGGGGAAATCTCCTTCCTACGTAACTGGGGGATACGCGTATCCGGGGCGCACACCGATAAACTCATCTTT. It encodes CALGEISFLRNWGIRVSGAHTDKLIF.

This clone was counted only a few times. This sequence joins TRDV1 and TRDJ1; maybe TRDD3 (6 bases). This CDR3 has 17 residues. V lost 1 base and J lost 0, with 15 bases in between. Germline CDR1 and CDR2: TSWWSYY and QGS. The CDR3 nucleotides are TGTGCTCTTGGGGAACGCCCTGGGGCTCAGTACACCGATAAACTCATCTTT. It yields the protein CALGERPGAQYTDKLIF.